The rows below give T cell receptor beta chains drawn from one sample of a study of Ad26.COV2.S vaccination and SARS-CoV-2 variants. Clones were read by immunoSEQ multiplex PCR, and TCRdb kept only the in-frame ones, dropping some. Of fewer than 150,000 clones detected, about nine tenths appear once; the ten largest clones hold around 5%. The sample consisted of peripheral blood, taken after recovery from COVID-19. The source of these receptors is a human donor who had recovered from COVID-19. Both conserved end residues are part of each CDR3. The order of the fields is D gene, V gene, J gene, clone size, CDR3 DNA, CDR3 protein. A D gene is named only where the DNA matches it firmly. Size is stated for part of the rows, as once, few or many counts, or as a class when the clone is expanded.

-	TRBV5-5	TRBJ1-1	-	TGTGCCAGCAGCTTTTTCCGGGACACTGAAGCTTTCTTT	CASSFFRDTEAFF
TRBD2	TRBV9	TRBJ2-1	-	TGTGCCAGCAGCGTAGGGGCTAGCGGGACCTCCTACAATGAGCAGTTCTTC	CASSVGASGTSYNEQFF
TRBD2	TRBV27	TRBJ2-5	-	TGTGCCAGCAGTTTACTAGCGGGGGGGCAAGAGACCCAGTACTTC	CASSLLAGGQETQYF
-	TRBV6-2/TRBV6-3	TRBJ2-3	-	TGTGCCAGCAGTTACTTTGCCGACGGCGACACAGATACGCAGTATTTT	CASSYFADGDTDTQYF
-	TRBV18	TRBJ2-3	-	TGTGCCAGCTCACCAGGGTTCGGCACAGATACGCAGTATTTT	CASSPGFGTDTQYF
-	TRBV28	TRBJ1-2	few	TGTGCCAGCAGGGGATTGAACTATGGCTACACCTTC	CASRGLNYGYTF
-	TRBV19	TRBJ1-2	-	TGTGCCAGTCGTCAGGGACCTCTGGGCTATGGCTACACCTTC	CASRQGPLGYGYTF
TRBD2	TRBV28	TRBJ2-1	-	TGTGCCAGCAGGGGGAGCGGGGGGGCTTACAATGAGCAGTTCTTC	CASRGSGGAYNEQFF
-	TRBV28	TRBJ1-2	-	TGTGCCAGCAGTGCCCCCGTGAACCTACCCCCTGGCTACACCTTC	CASSAPVNLPPGYTF
-	TRBV19	TRBJ1-1	-	TGTGCCAGTAGTACCCGTGCTCGGGACACTGAAGCTTTCTTT	CASSTRARDTEAFF
TRBD1	TRBV10-1	TRBJ2-5	-	TGCGCCAGCAGTCCGGACAGGGGGGAGACCCAGTACTTC	CASSPDRGETQYF
-	TRBV6-4	TRBJ1-1	-	TGTGCCAGCAGTGACTGGGCAGCCGGAAACACTGAAGCTTTCTTT	CASSDWAAGNTEAFF
-	TRBV5-6	TRBJ1-2	-	TGTGCCAGCAGCTCGACAGATCATGGCTACACCTTC	CASSSTDHGYTF
-	TRBV19	TRBJ2-2	-	TGTGCCAGTAGTTTTCTACTCCGGACAAACGGGGAGCTGTTTTTT	CASSFLLRTNGELFF
-	TRBV30	TRBJ2-6	-	TGTGCCTGGAGTCCAGGGAAAACGGGGGCCAACGTCCTGACTTTC	CAWSPGKTGANVLTF
-	TRBV12-5	TRBJ2-7	-	TGTGCTAGTGAATCGACAACCTACGAGCAGTACTTC	CASESTTYEQYF
TRBD1	TRBV9	TRBJ1-2	-	TGTGCCAGCAGCCCGGGACAGGGGGACTGGGGCGGCTACACCTTC	CASSPGQGDWGGYTF
-	TRBV2	TRBJ2-1	-	TGTGCCGGGGGGAGTGGGAGTTACAATGAGCAGTTCTTC	CAGGSGSYNEQFF
-	TRBV27	TRBJ1-2	-	TGTGCCAGCAGTTTAACCCTAAACGGTGACTATGGCTACACCTTC	CASSLTLNGDYGYTF
-	TRBV7-8	TRBJ2-1	-	TGTGCCAGCAGCTTGAGTAGTTGGCGGCTCAGAACCTACAATGAGCAGTTCTTC	CASSLSSWRLRTYNEQFF
-	TRBV7-9	TRBJ2-7	-	TGTGCCAGCAGTAGCTTAGGCGAGCAGTACTTC	CASSSLGEQYF
TRBD1	TRBV24-1	TRBJ1-2	-	TGTGCCACCAGTGATGCTACAGGACAGGGGGATGGCTACACCTTC	CATSDATGQGDGYTF
TRBD1	TRBV6-5	TRBJ1-5	-	TGTGCCAGCAGTCGACAGGGGTTACCAACTCAGCCCCAGCATTTT	CASSRQGLPTQPQHF
-	TRBV28	TRBJ1-6	-	TGTGCCAGCAGCCCTTTAAGGGACTCCAGCTCCTATAATTCACCCCTCCACTTT	CASSPLRDSSSYNSPLHF
-	TRBV11-2	TRBJ2-7	-	TGTGCCAGCAGCCAGGTTTCGACCTACGAGCAGTACTTC	CASSQVSTYEQYF
TRBD2	TRBV4-1	TRBJ2-7	-	TGCGCCAGCAGCCAAGTAGCGGGGAGCTACGAGCAGTACTTC	CASSQVAGSYEQYF
-	TRBV7-9	TRBJ1-6	once	TGTGCCAGCAGAGGGGCCAATTCACCCCTCCACTTT	CASRGANSPLHF
-	TRBV6-5	TRBJ1-1	-	TGTGCCAGCTCGGAGGCAGGTGATGGGGGCACTGAAGCTTTCTTT	CASSEAGDGGTEAFF
-	TRBV7-9	TRBJ2-4	-	TGTGCCTCCCAGGGCGGGGGCGCAGGCAAAAACATTCAGTACTTC	CASQGGGAGKNIQYF
TRBD1	TRBV7-9	TRBJ1-1	-	TGTGCCAGCAGCCCCCGGGACAGAGGTATTATGAACACTGAAGCTTTCTTT	CASSPRDRGIMNTEAFF
-	TRBV30	TRBJ1-4	-	TGTGCCTGGACGGATACCGGACTAGCTAATGAAAAACTGTTTTTT	CAWTDTGLANEKLFF
-	TRBV7-9	TRBJ2-1	-	TGTGCCAGCAGCTTAATCCAGGGTAGTGGCAATGAGCAGTTCTTC	CASSLIQGSGNEQFF
TRBD1	TRBV27	TRBJ1-1	-	TGTGCCAGCAGTTCCCGCGGGACAGTTGACACTGAAGCTTTCTTT	CASSSRGTVDTEAFF
-	TRBV14	TRBJ1-2	-	TGTGCCAGCAGCCAAGTTGGCCTTGGACGGAGACGAGGCTTGGGTGGCTACACCTTC	CASSQVGLGRRRGLGGYTF
TRBD2	TRBV4-3	TRBJ2-5	-	TGCGCCAGCAGCCCCGCCAACTGGGGGGGGGATCAAGAGACCCAGTACTTC	CASSPANWGGDQETQYF
TRBD1	TRBV18	TRBJ2-1	-	TGTGCCAGCTCACCGGGACAGGGTACGACCTACAATGAGCAGTTCTTC	CASSPGQGTTYNEQFF
-	TRBV6-6	TRBJ2-2	-	TGTGCCACGTCGATGGTGAACACCGGGGAGCTGTTTTTT	CATSMVNTGELFF
-	TRBV7-2	TRBJ1-5	-	TGTGCCAGCAGCCCGTCGGGCGGGGGCTCCTATCAGCCCCAGCATTTT	CASSPSGGGSYQPQHF
-	TRBV27	TRBJ2-7	-	TGTGCCAGCAGTTTGCGCTCGGGTGTCGAGCAGTACTTC	CASSLRSGVEQYF
-	TRBV2	TRBJ1-2	-	TGTGCCAGCAGGGGGGACGGGTATGCGGGTGGCTACACCTTC	CASRGDGYAGGYTF
TRBD1	TRBV11-2	TRBJ2-7	-	TGTGCCAGCAGCTTGACCGGGACAGAACTCTACGAGCAGTACTTC	CASSLTGTELYEQYF
TRBD2	TRBV2	TRBJ2-1	-	TGTGCCAGCAGTGAAGTTCGAGCGGGGGGCCCAAATGAGCAGTTCTTC	CASSEVRAGGPNEQFF
-	TRBV14	TRBJ2-5	-	TGTGCCAGCAACTCAGTAGGGAGCGCAGAGACCCAGTACTTC	CASNSVGSAETQYF
-	TRBV6-2/TRBV6-3	TRBJ1-2	-	TGTGCCAGCAGTTTCCGCAGGGAGTATGGCTACACCTTC	CASSFRREYGYTF
-	TRBV5-4	TRBJ2-7	-	TGTGCCAGCCGAAACGGGCAGGTCTCCTACGAGCAGTACTTC	CASRNGQVSYEQYF
-	TRBV9	TRBJ1-2	-	TGTGCCAGCAGCGTCTCCGGGGGGTATGGCTACACCTTC	CASSVSGGYGYTF
-	TRBV7-2	TRBJ2-1	-	TGTGCCAGCAGCCTCGTTCCCCTCCCCTACAATGAGCAGTTCTTC	CASSLVPLPYNEQFF
TRBD2	TRBV29-1	TRBJ2-5	-	TGCAGCGTGGGACGGACTAGCGGTGGAGAGACCCAGTACTTC	CSVGRTSGGETQYF